These T cell receptor beta chains were read from a single sample in a study of blood T cell repertoires in COVID-19. The protocol was immunoSEQ multiplex PCR, while the TCRdb copy is restricted to in-frame clones and leaves out a portion. The table lists about 120,000 clones, approximately 87% of them singletons. The specimen was peripheral blood. Source of these receptors: a man aged 30 to 45 with acute or convalescent COVID-19. CDR3s include the opening cysteine and the closing phenylalanine or tryptophan. A D gene is named only where the DNA matches it firmly. Some rows have no size entry. The others give once, few or many, or a class for an expanded clone.

size	D	J	V	CDR3	DNA
-	TRBD1	TRBJ2-7	TRBV4-3	CASSQDDRGTYEQYF	TGCGCCAGCAGCCAAGACGACAGGGGGACCTACGAGCAGTACTTC
-	-	TRBJ1-2	TRBV7-9	CATRPVYGYTF	TGTGCCACCAGACCAGTCTATGGCTACACCTTC
once	-	TRBJ1-3	TRBV6-5	CASGSNSGNTIYF	TGTGCCAGCGGGAGTAACTCTGGAAACACCATATATTTT
-	TRBD2	TRBJ2-1	TRBV19	CASSQGLVFHEQFF	TGTGCCAGTAGTCAAGGACTAGTCTTTCATGAGCAGTTCTTC
-	TRBD1	TRBJ2-1	TRBV18	CASSPTSGTGSYNEQFF	TGTGCCAGCTCACCCACCTCCGGGACAGGGAGCTACAATGAGCAGTTCTTC
once	TRBD2	TRBJ2-1	TRBV11-2	CASSLGTSGYNEQFF	TGTGCCAGCAGCTTAGGGACTAGCGGTTACAATGAGCAGTTCTTC
-	TRBD1	TRBJ1-3	TRBV15	CATSRNRGSGNTIYF	TGTGCCACCAGCAGAAACAGGGGCTCTGGAAACACCATATATTTT
-	TRBD1	TRBJ1-1	TRBV11-1	CASSLGTGWMEAFF	TGTGCCAGCAGCTTGGGGACAGGGTGGATGGAAGCTTTCTTT
-	TRBD2	TRBJ2-3	TRBV7-2	CASSLIAGITDTQYF	TGTGCCAGCAGCTTAATAGCGGGTATCACAGATACGCAGTATTTT
-	-	TRBJ2-5	TRBV19	CASSQNRELGETQYF	TGTGCCAGTAGCCAAAACAGGGAGTTAGGAGAGACCCAGTACTTC
once	-	TRBJ1-1	TRBV11-2	CASSSIDTGNTEAFF	TGTGCCAGCAGCTCCATAGACACAGGGAACACTGAAGCTTTCTTT
-	TRBD1	TRBJ1-2	TRBV12-5	CASGPLTGGEGYGYTF	TGTGCTAGTGGCCCTCTGACAGGGGGTGAGGGCTATGGCTACACCTTC
-	-	TRBJ1-6	TRBV28	CASGGGPSSYNSPLHF	TGTGCCAGCGGGGGAGGGCCGAGCTCCTATAATTCACCCCTCCACTTT
-	-	TRBJ2-7	TRBV13	CASSGREGRGWSEQYF	TGTGCCAGCAGCGGACGGGAAGGCAGGGGTTGGAGCGAGCAGTACTTC
-	TRBD2	TRBJ2-5	TRBV6-1	CASSEAPGAGAQYF	TGTGCCAGCAGTGAAGCGCCTGGCGCGGGGGCCCAGTACTTC
-	-	TRBJ1-6	TRBV11-2	CASTAGYNSPLHF	TGTGCCAGCACCGCAGGGTATAATTCACCCCTCCACTTT
-	TRBD1	TRBJ1-6	TRBV5-6	CASSFGQANSPLHF	TGTGCCAGCAGCTTCGGACAGGCTAATTCACCCCTCCACTTT
-	-	TRBJ2-1	TRBV10-3	CAISESEVRYNEQFF	TGTGCCATCAGTGAGTCGGAGGTTAGGTACAATGAGCAGTTCTTC
-	-	TRBJ1-2	TRBV5-1	CASSPELQGRYRGYTF	TGCGCCAGCAGCCCCGAACTGCAGGGTCGGTATAGAGGCTACACCTTC
-	TRBD1	TRBJ1-2	TRBV6-5	CASSYTGGYGYTF	TGTGCCAGCAGTTACACAGGGGGCTATGGCTACACCTTC
-	-	TRBJ1-5	TRBV18	CASSPPGRGSNQPQHF	TGTGCCAGCTCACCACCGGGCAGGGGCTCCAATCAGCCCCAGCATTTT
-	TRBD2	TRBJ2-3	TRBV10-3	CAAVGREGTDTQYF	TGTGCCGCGGTGGGGCGGGAGGGCACAGATACGCAGTATTTT
-	TRBD1	TRBJ1-4	TRBV3-1/TRBV3-2	CASSQRTGTNEKLFF	TGTGCCAGCAGCCAGAGGACAGGGACGAATGAAAAACTGTTTTTT
-	TRBD2	TRBJ2-3	TRBV20-1	CSASVTSGLTDTQYF	TGCAGTGCTAGTGTGACTAGCGGCTTGACAGATACGCAGTATTTT
-	-	TRBJ2-1	TRBV9	CASSPGQGRYNEQFF	TGTGCCAGCAGCCCAGGGCAGGGTAGGTACAATGAGCAGTTCTTC
-	-	TRBJ1-4	TRBV5-1	CASSPGRGPLDNEKLFF	TGCGCCAGCAGCCCCGGGAGGGGCCCCTTAGATAATGAAAAACTGTTTTTT
-	-	TRBJ2-5	TRBV4-1	CASSQVPGGGETQYF	TGCGCCAGCAGCCAAGTACCAGGGGGAGGAGAGACCCAGTACTTC
-	-	TRBJ1-2	TRBV27	CASSLFGGGDYGYTF	TGTGCCAGCAGTTTATTTGGGGGGGGCGACTATGGCTACACCTTC
-	TRBD2	TRBJ2-5	TRBV6-5	CASSTSGGAGETQYF	TGTGCCAGCAGTACTAGCGGGGGGGCGGGAGAGACCCAGTACTTC
many	-	TRBJ2-5	TRBV7-6	CASSQTAFQETQYF	TGTGCCAGCAGCCAGACAGCATTCCAAGAGACCCAGTACTTC
-	TRBD1	TRBJ1-3	TRBV6-5	CASSRRQGPGNTIYF	TGTGCCAGCAGCAGACGACAGGGCCCCGGAAACACCATATATTTT
once	TRBD1	TRBJ1-5	TRBV7-2	CASSFTGGNQPQHF	TGTGCCAGCAGCTTTACAGGGGGCAATCAGCCCCAGCATTTT
-	TRBD2	TRBJ2-3	TRBV7-7	CASSLEASGRNTQYF	TGTGCTAGCAGCTTAGAGGCTAGCGGTAGGAATACGCAGTATTTT
-	TRBD1	TRBJ2-3	TRBV3-1/TRBV3-2	CASSQDGTGTDTQYF	TGTGCCAGCAGCCAAGATGGGACAGGGACAGATACGCAGTATTTT
-	-	TRBJ1-1	TRBV4-1	CASSQDYNTEAFF	TGCGCCAGCAGCCAGGACTACAACACTGAAGCTTTCTTT
-	-	TRBJ1-2	TRBV12-5	CASGSQGGVNYGYTF	TGTGCTAGTGGTTCCCAAGGGGGGGTGAACTATGGCTACACCTTC
-	-	TRBJ1-4	TRBV2	CASSNPGTSATNEKLFF	TGTGCCAGCAGTAACCCCGGGACATCCGCAACTAATGAAAAACTGTTTTTT
-	TRBD1	TRBJ2-1	TRBV7-3	CASSARGTGGTNEQFF	TGTGCCAGCAGCGCCCGGGGGACAGGGGGCACGAATGAGCAGTTCTTC
-	-	TRBJ2-2	TRBV19	CASSMGLGPGELFF	TGTGCCAGTAGTATGGGACTGGGGCCCGGGGAGCTGTTTTTT
-	-	TRBJ2-7	TRBV20-1	CSASGQGHYEQYF	TGCAGTGCTAGTGGTCAGGGTCACTACGAGCAGTACTTC
-	TRBD1	TRBJ1-2	TRBV4-3	CASSQARAMGTGVNYGYTF	TGCGCCAGCAGCCAAGCTAGAGCGATGGGGACAGGGGTAAACTATGGCTACACCTTC
-	-	TRBJ1-4	TRBV25-1	CASSAFEGLFF	TGTGCCAGCAGTGCTTTTGAGGGACTGTTTTTT
-	-	TRBJ1-1	TRBV3-1/TRBV3-2	CASSQERGREAFF	TGTGCCAGCAGCCAAGAGAGAGGTCGGGAAGCTTTCTTT
few	TRBD1	TRBJ1-2	TRBV13	CASSNSPGQGSGGYTF	TGTGCCAGCAGCAACAGCCCGGGACAGGGATCGGGTGGCTACACCTTC
-	TRBD2	TRBJ2-1	TRBV5-4	CASSLEGGGANNEQFF	TGTGCCAGCAGCTTGGAAGGCGGGGGGGCGAACAATGAGCAGTTCTTC
-	-	TRBJ2-5	TRBV11-3	CASSLDSGLTETQYF	TGTGCCAGCAGCCTGGACAGCGGCCTTACAGAGACCCAGTACTTC
few	-	TRBJ1-6	TRBV6-6	CASSYSGEVGSPLHF	TGTGCCAGCAGTTACTCTGGGGAGGTCGGATCACCCCTCCACTTT
-	TRBD2	TRBJ2-2	TRBV2	CASRGTSNTGELFF	TGTGCCAGCAGGGGGACTAGTAACACCGGGGAGCTGTTTTTT
-	-	TRBJ1-1	TRBV10-3	CAIGREGTEAFF	TGTGCCATCGGGAGGGAGGGCACTGAAGCTTTCTTT
once	TRBD2	TRBJ2-3	TRBV7-7	CASSSGTSGGADTQYF	TGTGCTAGCAGCTCCGGGACTAGCGGGGGGGCTGATACGCAGTATTTT
-	TRBD1	TRBJ2-7	TRBV7-3	CASSTGQGYEQYF	TGTGCCAGCAGCACGGGACAGGGCTACGAGCAGTACTTC
-	-	TRBJ2-7	TRBV2	CASIGQTTSYEQYF	TGTGCCAGCATCGGACAGACCACGAGCTACGAGCAGTACTTC
-	-	TRBJ2-3	TRBV7-3	CASSLIAATSTDTQYF	TGTGCCAGCAGCCTAATAGCCGCCACTAGCACAGATACGCAGTATTTT
-	TRBD1	TRBJ1-5	TRBV5-3	CARSLVGTGGPNQPQHF	TGTGCCAGAAGCTTAGTCGGGACAGGGGGGCCCAATCAGCCCCAGCATTTT
once	-	TRBJ2-7	TRBV7-2	CASSLVRTSYEQYF	TGTGCCAGCAGCTTAGTTCGGACTTCCTACGAGCAGTACTTC
-	TRBD2	TRBJ2-1	TRBV19	CASSILLAGGRGNEQFF	TGTGCCAGTAGTATACTTCTAGCGGGAGGTAGGGGGAATGAGCAGTTCTTC
-	TRBD1	TRBJ2-7	TRBV12-5	CASGLVLGQGAGEQYF	TGTGCTAGTGGTTTGGTACTGGGACAGGGGGCGGGGGAGCAGTACTTC